This T cell receptor (beta chain) was recorded in a study of T cells in localized non-small cell lung cancer. Study-wide results and caveats: Adjacent lung tissue had a median about 60 of the top 100 clones found in the tumor. Among blood samples, higher T cell density accompanied longer overall survival. There was higher T cell clonality in uninvolved adjacent lung than in tumor, and it was highest there.

This CDR3 is built from 12 residues. Per germline, CDR1 MNHEY and CDR2 SMNVEV (reference sequence). V shed 4 bases and J shed 6 bases, with 10 bases lying between them. On this clone itself: What it binds is unknown.

TCRdb's table, derived via immunoSEQ multiplex PCR, lists solely in-frame clones and lacks some. The data show around 2,600 clones, over 30% seen once. V gene TRBV27 combines with J gene TRBJ2-7; D may be TRBD1 (5 bases). The sample here was lung tumor tissue, taken before any cancer treatment. The sequence came from a male donor older than 55 with stage II squamous cell lung carcinoma. CDR3 sequence (DNA): TGTGCCAGCAGTTGGTCAGGGCGCGAGCAGTACTTC. This encodes CASSWSGREQYF.